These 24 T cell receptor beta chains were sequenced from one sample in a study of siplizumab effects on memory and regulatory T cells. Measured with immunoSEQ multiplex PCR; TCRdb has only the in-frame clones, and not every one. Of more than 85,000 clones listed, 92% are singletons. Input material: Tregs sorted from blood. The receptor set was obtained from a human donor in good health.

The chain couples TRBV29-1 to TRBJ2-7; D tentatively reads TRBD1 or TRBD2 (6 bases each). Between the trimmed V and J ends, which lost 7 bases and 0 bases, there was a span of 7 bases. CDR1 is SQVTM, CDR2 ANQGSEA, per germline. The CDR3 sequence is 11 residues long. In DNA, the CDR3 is TGCAGCGGGGGGGCCTCCTACGAGCAGTACTTC. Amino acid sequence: CSGGASYEQYF.

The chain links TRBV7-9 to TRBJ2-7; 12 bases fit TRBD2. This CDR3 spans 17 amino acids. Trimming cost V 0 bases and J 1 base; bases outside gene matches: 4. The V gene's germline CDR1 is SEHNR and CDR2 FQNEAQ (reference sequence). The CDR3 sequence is CASSLALAGGWSYEQYF. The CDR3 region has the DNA TGTGCCAGCAGCTTAGCACTAGCGGGAGGTTGGTCCTACGAGCAGTACTTC.

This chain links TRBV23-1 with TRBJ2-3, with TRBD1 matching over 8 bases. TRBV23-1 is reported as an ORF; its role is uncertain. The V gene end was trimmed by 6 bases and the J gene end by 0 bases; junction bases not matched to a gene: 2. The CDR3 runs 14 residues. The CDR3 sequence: CASRTGASTDTQYF. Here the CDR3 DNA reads TGCGCCAGCAGGACAGGGGCTAGCACAGATACGCAGTATTTT.

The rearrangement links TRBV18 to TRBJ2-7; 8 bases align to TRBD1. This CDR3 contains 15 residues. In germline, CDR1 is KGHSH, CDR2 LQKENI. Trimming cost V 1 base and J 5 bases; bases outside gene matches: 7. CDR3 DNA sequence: TGTGCCAGCTCACCACAACTGGACAGGGTCGACGAGCAGTACTTC. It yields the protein CASSPQLDRVDEQYF.

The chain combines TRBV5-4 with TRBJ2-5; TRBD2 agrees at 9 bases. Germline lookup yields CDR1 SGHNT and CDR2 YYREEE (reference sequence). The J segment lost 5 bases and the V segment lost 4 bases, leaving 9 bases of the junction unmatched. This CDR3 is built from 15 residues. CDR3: CASSRRAGGGETQYF. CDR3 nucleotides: TGTGCCAGCAGCCGACGGGCGGGAGGGGGCGAGACCCAGTACTTC. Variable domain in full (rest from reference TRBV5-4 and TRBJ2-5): ETGVTQSPTHLIKTRGQQVTLRCSSQSGHNTVSWYQQALGQGPQFIFQYYREEENGRGNFPPRFSGLQFPNYSSELNVNALELDDSALYLCASSRRAGGGETQYFGPGTRLLVL.

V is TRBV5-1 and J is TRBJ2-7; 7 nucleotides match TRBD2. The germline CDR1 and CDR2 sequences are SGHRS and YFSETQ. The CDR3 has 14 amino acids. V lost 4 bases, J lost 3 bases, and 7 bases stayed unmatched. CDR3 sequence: CASSRPSGHYEQYF. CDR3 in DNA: TGCGCCAGCAGCCGTCCTAGCGGCCACTACGAGCAGTACTTC.

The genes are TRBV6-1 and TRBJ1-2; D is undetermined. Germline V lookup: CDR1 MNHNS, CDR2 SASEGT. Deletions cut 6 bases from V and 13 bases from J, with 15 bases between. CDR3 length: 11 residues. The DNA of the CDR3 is TGTGCCAGCAGCGCTGACATGGGTGGCACCTTC. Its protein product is CASSADMGGTF.

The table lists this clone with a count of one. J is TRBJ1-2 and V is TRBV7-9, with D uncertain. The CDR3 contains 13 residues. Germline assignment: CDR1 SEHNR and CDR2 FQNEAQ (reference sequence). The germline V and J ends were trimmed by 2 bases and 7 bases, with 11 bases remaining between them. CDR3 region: CASSLSSGSGYTF. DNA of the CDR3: TGTGCCAGCAGCTTATCATCGGGGAGTGGCTACACCTTC.

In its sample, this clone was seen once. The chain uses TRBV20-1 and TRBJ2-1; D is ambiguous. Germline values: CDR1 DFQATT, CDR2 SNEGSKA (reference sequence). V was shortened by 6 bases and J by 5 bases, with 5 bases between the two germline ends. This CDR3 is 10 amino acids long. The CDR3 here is CSAWNNEQFF. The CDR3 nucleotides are TGCAGTGCCTGGAACAATGAGCAGTTCTTC.

The CDR3 DNA is TGTGCCAGCAGCCCACTAGACCTGGGGGAGACCCAGTACTTC. It specifies CASSPLDLGETQYF. This sequence joins TRBV6-5 and TRBJ2-5, with D possibly being TRBD2 (5 bases). The V end was cut by 6 bases, the J end by 5 bases, with 16 bases between. The CDR3 spans 14 residues. Per the germline V gene, CDR1 is MNHEY and CDR2 is SVGAGI.

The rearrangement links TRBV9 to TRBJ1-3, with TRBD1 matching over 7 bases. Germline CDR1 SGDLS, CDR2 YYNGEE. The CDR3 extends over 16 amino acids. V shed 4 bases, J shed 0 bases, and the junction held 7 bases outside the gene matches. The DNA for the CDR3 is TGTGCCAGCAGCCCCATGGGACAGATCTCTGGAAACACCATATATTTT. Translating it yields CASSPMGQISGNTIYF.

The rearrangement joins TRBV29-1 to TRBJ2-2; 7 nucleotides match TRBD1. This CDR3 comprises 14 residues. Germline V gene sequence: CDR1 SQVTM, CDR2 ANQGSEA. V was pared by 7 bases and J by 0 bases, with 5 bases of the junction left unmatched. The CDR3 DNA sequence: TGCAGCGCCCCCGGGACAGCGAACACCGGGGAGCTGTTTTTT. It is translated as CSAPGTANTGELFF.

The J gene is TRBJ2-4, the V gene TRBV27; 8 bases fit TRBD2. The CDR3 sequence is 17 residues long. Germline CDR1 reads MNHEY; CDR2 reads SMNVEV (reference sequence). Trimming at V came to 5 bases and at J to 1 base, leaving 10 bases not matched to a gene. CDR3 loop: CASSRKAGVNAKNIQYF. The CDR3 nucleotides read TGTGCCAGCAGTCGAAAAGCGGGAGTTAATGCCAAAAACATTCAGTACTTC.

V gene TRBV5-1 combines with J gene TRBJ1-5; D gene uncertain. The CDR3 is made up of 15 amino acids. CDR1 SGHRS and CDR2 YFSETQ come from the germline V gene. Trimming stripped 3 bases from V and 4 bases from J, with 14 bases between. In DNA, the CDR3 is TGCGCCAGCAGCTATACGTCGGGTGGGAATCAGCCCCAGCATTTT. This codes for CASSYTSGGNQPQHF.

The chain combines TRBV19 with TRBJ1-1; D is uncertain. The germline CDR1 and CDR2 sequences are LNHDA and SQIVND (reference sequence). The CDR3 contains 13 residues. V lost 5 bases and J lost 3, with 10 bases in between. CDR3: CASSPPLDTEAFF. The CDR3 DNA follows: TGTGCCAGTAGTCCCCCCCTCGACACTGAAGCTTTCTTT.

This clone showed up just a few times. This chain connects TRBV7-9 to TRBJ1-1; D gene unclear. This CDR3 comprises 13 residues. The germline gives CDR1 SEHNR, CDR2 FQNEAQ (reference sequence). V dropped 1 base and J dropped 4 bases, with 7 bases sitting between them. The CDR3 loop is CASSLDGATEAFF. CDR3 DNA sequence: TGTGCCAGCAGCTTAGATGGAGCCACTGAAGCTTTCTTT.

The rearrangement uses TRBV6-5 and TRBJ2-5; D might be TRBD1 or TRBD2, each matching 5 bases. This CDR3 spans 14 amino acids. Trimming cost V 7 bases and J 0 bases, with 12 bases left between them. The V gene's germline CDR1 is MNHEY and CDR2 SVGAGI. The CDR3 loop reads CASMGRRYQETQYF. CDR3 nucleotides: TGTGCCAGCATGGGGCGGAGGTACCAAGAGACCCAGTACTTC.

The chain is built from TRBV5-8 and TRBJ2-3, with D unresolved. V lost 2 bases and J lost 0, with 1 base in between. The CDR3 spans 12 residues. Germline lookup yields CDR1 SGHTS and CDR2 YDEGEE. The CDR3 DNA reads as TGTGCCAGCAGCTTCAGCACAGATACGCAGTATTTT. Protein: CASSFSTDTQYF.

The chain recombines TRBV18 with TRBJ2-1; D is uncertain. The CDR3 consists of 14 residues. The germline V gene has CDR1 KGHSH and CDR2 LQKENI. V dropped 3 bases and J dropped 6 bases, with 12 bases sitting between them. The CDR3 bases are TGTGCCAGCTCACCCCCACCCCACTCCAATGAGCAGTTCTTC. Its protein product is CASSPPPHSNEQFF.

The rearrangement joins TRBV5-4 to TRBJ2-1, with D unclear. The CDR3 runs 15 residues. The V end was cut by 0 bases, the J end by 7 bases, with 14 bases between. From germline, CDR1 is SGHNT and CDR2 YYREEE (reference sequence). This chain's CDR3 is CASSLEVVLRNEQFF. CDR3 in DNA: TGTGCCAGCAGCTTGGAAGTTGTTCTTCGGAATGAGCAGTTCTTC.

The CDR3 nucleotides are TGTGCCAGCAGTTTTATACGGGAATACAATGAGCAGTTCTTC. Amino acid sequence: CASSFIREYNEQFF. V gene TRBV28 combines with J gene TRBJ2-1, with a weak D call TRBD2 (5 bases). The CDR3 loop spans 14 amino acids. V was shortened by 3 bases and J by 4 bases, with 10 bases between the two germline ends. CDR1 MDHEN and CDR2 SYDVKM come from the germline V gene.

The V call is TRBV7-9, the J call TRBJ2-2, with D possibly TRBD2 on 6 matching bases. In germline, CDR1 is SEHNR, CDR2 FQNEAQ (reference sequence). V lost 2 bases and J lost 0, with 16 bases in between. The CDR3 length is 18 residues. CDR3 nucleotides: TGTGCCAGCAGCTTAAAGGCCTCCGGGGGATCGAACACCGGGGAGCTGTTTTTT. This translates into CASSLKASGGSNTGELFF. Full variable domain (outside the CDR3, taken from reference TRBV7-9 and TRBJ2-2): DTGVSQNPRHKITKRGQNVTFRCDPISEHNRLYWYRQTLGQGPEFLTYFQNEAQLEKSRLLSDRFSAERPKGSFSTLEIQRTEQGDSAMYLCASSLKASGGSNTGELFFGEGSRLTVL.

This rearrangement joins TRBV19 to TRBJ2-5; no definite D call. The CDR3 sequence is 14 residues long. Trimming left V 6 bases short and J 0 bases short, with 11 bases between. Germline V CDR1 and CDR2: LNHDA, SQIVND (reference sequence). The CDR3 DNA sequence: TGTGCCAGTAGGCGACATGCGTACCAAGAGACCCAGTACTTC. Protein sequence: CASRRHAYQETQYF. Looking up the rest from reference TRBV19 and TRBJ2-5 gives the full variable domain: DGGITQSPKYLFRKEGQNVTLSCEQNLNHDAMYWYRQDPGQGLRLIYYSQIVNDFQKGDIAEGYSVSREKKESFPLTVTSAQKNPTAFYLCASRRHAYQETQYFGPGTRLLVL.

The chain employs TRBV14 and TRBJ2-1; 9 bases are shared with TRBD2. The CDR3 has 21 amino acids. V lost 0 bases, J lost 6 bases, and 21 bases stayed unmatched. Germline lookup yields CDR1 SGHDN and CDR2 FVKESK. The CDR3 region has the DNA TGTGCCAGCAGCCAAGATGGGGTTTTGGGTATTGCGGGAGGGCCCCTCAATGAGCAGTTCTTC. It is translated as CASSQDGVLGIAGGPLNEQFF.